This T cell receptor (beta chain) appears in the sequencing data of a study of blood T cell repertoires in COVID-19. Looking at the study overall: T cells, B-cell-depleted T cells, or PBMCs supplied cDNA or gDNA.

The repertoire was sequenced with immunoSEQ multiplex PCR; TCRdb's copy has only in-frame clones and lacks some. This sample has more than 300,000 clones, with under 95% found just once. The trim removed 6 bases at V and 5 bases at J, leaving 8 bases unmatched. The CDR3 covers 14 residues. Per germline, CDR1 ENHRY and CDR2 SYGVKD. The receptor comes from a woman between 18 and 30 years old who had recovered from COVID-19. Material for sequencing was peripheral blood. This sequence joins TRBV10-3 and TRBJ2-5; 8 positions match TRBD2. CDR3 region: CAISRSGMLETQYF. The CDR3 DNA reads TGTGCCATCAGCCGTAGCGGGATGTTGGAGACCCAGTACTTC.